These 26 T cell receptor beta chains originate from one sample sequenced in a study of cytomegalovirus exposure and HLA in healthy donors. PCR used 60 Vbeta primers and 13 Jbeta primers. This table comes from immunoSEQ multiplex PCR, and its TCRdb copy is limited to in-frame clones, with some not included. Of about 170,000 clones in the sample, roughly 80% are singletons; the top ten hold around 0.41%. What was sequenced was PBMCs. All receptors derive from a boy aged 2-15 years in good health and CMV-seronegative.

The chain is built from TRBV7-8 and TRBJ2-5; no clear D. The CDR3 covers 11 residues. CDR1 SGHVS and CDR2 FQNEAQ come from the germline V gene. Trimming cost V 7 bases and J 2 bases, with 5 bases left between them. CDR3 sequence reads: CASTTQETQYF. The CDR3 DNA reads as TGTGCCAGCACCACACAAGAGACCCAGTACTTC.

The chain uses TRBV11-2 and TRBJ1-2; D perhaps matches TRBD1 (6 bases). This CDR3 comprises 14 residues. Germline V gives CDR1 SGHAT, CDR2 FQNNGV. V was pared by 5 bases and J by 6 bases, with 16 bases between. The CDR3 spells CASSPGGRHDGYTF. CDR3 in DNA: TGTGCCAGCAGCCCGGGGGGCCGTCACGATGGCTACACCTTC. Using reference TRBV11-2 and TRBJ1-2 for the parts outside the CDR3, the full variable domain is EAGVAQSPRYKIIEKRQSVAFWCNPISGHATLYWYQQILGQGPKLLIQFQNNGVVDDSQLPKDRFSAERLKGVDSTLKIQPAKLEDSAVYLCASSPGGRHDGYTFGSGTRLTVV.

The V and J genes are TRBV29-1 and TRBJ2-3, with 13 bases fitting TRBD2. CDR3 length: 15 amino acids. Germline CDR1 is SQVTM and CDR2 is ANQGSEA. Trimming at V came to 8 bases and at J to 5 bases, leaving 10 bases not matched to a gene. The DNA for the CDR3 is TGCAGCATTGGACTAGCGGGAGCGGGGAAAGATACGCAGTATTTT. Its protein product is CSIGLAGAGKDTQYF.

This chain joins TRBV10-1 and TRBJ2-3; 7 bases are shared with TRBD1. The CDR3 contains 18 residues. CDR1 and CDR2 (germline): WNHNN, SYGVQD (reference sequence). Trimming removed 6 bases from V and 4 bases from J; junction bases left unmatched: 19. The CDR3 DNA reads TGCGCCAGCAGCCGAGTACTTAGAGGGGGCGTCGGTCCAGATACGCAGTATTTT. Protein: CASSRVLRGGVGPDTQYF.

V gene TRBV7-9 combines with J gene TRBJ2-2; D remains unclear. V lost 6 bases and J 0 bases, leaving 14 bases between the germline ends. The CDR3 sequence is 16 residues long. Germline V CDR1 and CDR2: SEHNR, FQNEAQ (reference sequence). CDR3 amino acids: CASSFQTISNTGELFF. DNA for the CDR3: TGTGCCAGCAGTTTTCAGACAATTTCGAACACCGGGGAGCTGTTTTTT.

V gene TRBV7-3 combines with J gene TRBJ1-2, with TRBD1 matching 10 bases. The V and J ends lost 5 bases and 8 bases, in that order; junction bases with no gene match: 8. CDR1 is SGHTA, CDR2 FQGTGA, per germline. The CDR3 is made up of 14 amino acids. The CDR3 DNA reads TGTGCCAGCAGCCCGACAGGGGGCGCGGCCGGCTACACCTTC. It yields the protein CASSPTGGAAGYTF.

The V and J genes are TRBV4-2 and TRBJ2-6; D perhaps matches TRBD1 (6 bases). The germline V gene has CDR1 LGHNA and CDR2 YNFKEQ. Trimming cost V 0 bases and J 0 bases, with 9 bases left between them. This CDR3 contains 17 residues. The CDR3 DNA reads TGTGCCAGCAGCCAAGAGGGACAAGCCTCTGGGGCCAACGTCCTGACTTTC. Protein: CASSQEGQASGANVLTF.

The chain combines TRBV2 with TRBJ1-2; TRBD1 is a possible D gene (6 bases). The CDR3 length is 12 residues. In germline, CDR1 is SNHLY, CDR2 FYNNEI. V was pared by 3 bases and J by 6 bases, with 8 bases between. This chain's CDR3 is CASSDSGDGYTF. The DNA of the CDR3 is TGTGCCAGCAGTGATTCAGGGGATGGCTACACCTTC. The variable domain in full, with the rest retrieved from reference TRBV2 and TRBJ1-2, is EPEVTQTPSHQVTQMGQEVILRCVPISNHLYFYWYRQILGQKVEFLVSFYNNEISEKSEIFDDQFSVERPDGSNFTLKIRSTKLEDSAMYFCASSDSGDGYTFGSGTRLTVV.

The chain is built from TRBV2 and TRBJ2-1; 8 bases align to TRBD2. V trimming: 10 bases; J trimming: 3 bases; junction bases outside the gene matches: 17. This CDR3 is 17 amino acids long. The germline gives CDR1 SNHLY, CDR2 FYNNEI. The CDR3 spells CATPQPDWREVYNEQFF. CDR3 nucleotide sequence: TGTGCCACCCCCCAACCCGACTGGCGGGAGGTCTACAATGAGCAGTTCTTC.

The genes are TRBV13 and TRBJ2-7, with D possibly being TRBD2 (6 bases). V lost 0 bases, J lost 5 bases, and 11 bases lay in between. The CDR3 extends over 14 amino acids. Germline-derived CDR1 and CDR2 are PRHDT and FYEKMQ (reference sequence). CDR3 region: CASSLGRGRNEQYF. The DNA of the CDR3 is TGTGCCAGCAGCTTAGGCCGGGGGAGGAACGAGCAGTACTTC.

In its sample, this clone was seen a few times. This rearrangement joins TRBV6-1 to TRBJ1-2; 9 nucleotides match TRBD1. Trimming took 3 bases from V and 7 from J; bases not matched to a gene: 3. CDR3 length: 13 residues. Germline CDR1 is MNHNS and CDR2 is SASEGT. The CDR3 is CASSDRTGVGYTF. CDR3 DNA sequence: TGTGCCAGCAGTGACAGGACAGGGGTTGGCTACACCTTC.

This clone occurred once. V and J are TRBV11-3 and TRBJ2-7; 7 bases line up with TRBD2. The CDR3 sequence is 15 residues long. The V gene's germline CDR1 is SGHNT and CDR2 YENEEA. Trimming cost V 5 bases and J 2 bases; bases outside gene matches: 9. The CDR3 sequence: CASSRREASPYEQYF. The CDR3 DNA sequence: TGTGCCAGCAGCCGCCGGGAGGCTAGTCCCTACGAGCAGTACTTC.

This clone was counted a single time. The J gene is TRBJ1-6, the V gene TRBV7-7; a weak D match, TRBD1 (5 bases). Germline CDR1 reads SSHAT; CDR2 reads FNYEAQ (reference sequence). The CDR3 covers 13 residues. The CDR3 coding sequence is TGTGCTCAGGGAGGGCAGGTCGGTTCACCCCTCCACTTT. This codes for CAQGGQVGSPLHF.

The DNA for the CDR3 is TGTGCCAGCAGTTTTTACAGGGACTACGAGCAGTACTTC. Its translation is CASSFYRDYEQYF. V and J are TRBV27 and TRBJ2-7, with D possibly being TRBD1 (6 bases). Trimming removed 3 bases from V and 3 bases from J, with 9 bases in between. Germline-derived CDR1 and CDR2 are MNHEY and SMNVEV (reference sequence). The CDR3 totals 13 residues.

The chain couples TRBV2 to TRBJ2-5; maybe TRBD2 (5 bases). This CDR3 spans 15 amino acids. From germline, CDR1 is SNHLY and CDR2 FYNNEI. Trimming cost V 1 base and J 1 base, with 10 bases left between them. Here the CDR3 reads CASSEGRGTQETQYF. Here the CDR3 DNA reads TGTGCCAGCAGTGAAGGTCGGGGAACCCAAGAGACCCAGTACTTC.

V usage is TRBV19 and J usage is TRBJ2-1; 12 bases map to TRBD2. This CDR3 comprises 15 residues. From germline, CDR1 is LNHDA and CDR2 SQIVND (reference sequence). Trimming at V came to 6 bases and at J to 6 bases, leaving 6 bases not matched to a gene. The CDR3 loop is CASRSGLAGSNEQFF. CDR3 DNA sequence: TGTGCCAGTAGGAGCGGACTAGCGGGAAGCAATGAGCAGTTCTTC.

The chain joins TRBV10-3 to TRBJ1-1, with a possible D match to TRBD1 (6 bases). Germline CDR1 reads ENHRY; CDR2 reads SYGVKD. The CDR3 spans 15 residues. Trimming left V 4 bases short and J 1 base short, with 13 bases between. The CDR3 coding sequence is TGTGCCATCAGTGGGACCTGGACAGCGAACACTGAAGCTTTCTTT. Encoded protein: CAISGTWTANTEAFF.

This chain links TRBV28 with TRBJ2-7, with D possibly TRBD2 on 5 matching bases. Trimming removed 6 bases at V and 2 bases at J, with 5 bases between. Germline CDR1 and CDR2: MDHEN and SYDVKM. This CDR3 has 11 amino acids. The CDR3 DNA sequence: TGTGCCAGCAGCGGGACCTACGAGCAGTACTTC. Translating it yields CASSGTYEQYF.

V usage is TRBV11-2 and J usage is TRBJ1-1; no reliable D call. Deletions cut 0 bases from V and 2 bases from J, with 10 bases between. Germline CDR1 and CDR2: SGHAT and FQNNGV. The CDR3 contains 15 residues. CDR3 sequence: CASSLDPEINTEAFF. CDR3 DNA sequence: TGTGCCAGCAGCTTAGACCCGGAGATCAACACTGAAGCTTTCTTT.

This chain connects TRBV6-5 to TRBJ1-2; 8 positions agree with TRBD1. Germline CDR1 and CDR2: MNHEY and SVGAGI. The CDR3 contains 15 residues. J lost 1 base, V lost 6 bases, and 7 bases had no gene match. Here the CDR3 reads CASSWTGNVNYGYTF. The CDR3 DNA reads TGTGCCAGCAGCTGGACAGGGAACGTTAACTATGGCTACACCTTC.

The chain combines TRBV27 with TRBJ2-3; TRBD2 matches at 10 bases. CDR3 length: 17 residues. Trimming removed 3 bases from V and 5 bases from J; junction bases left unmatched: 11. Germline CDR1 reads MNHEY; CDR2 reads SMNVEV (reference sequence). The CDR3 coding sequence is TGTGCCAGCAGTTTCGACCTAGCGGGAGTATCGGGAGATACGCAGTATTTT. It codes for CASSFDLAGVSGDTQYF.

The CDR3 coding sequence is TGTGCCAGCAGCCCCGGCGGAAGGGGGTGGCCCCAGCATTTT. Protein product: CASSPGGRGWPQHF. The gene calls are TRBV4-2 and TRBJ1-5; D may be TRBD1 (6 bases). Germline V CDR1 and CDR2: LGHNA, YNFKEQ. V was cut by 4 bases and J by 9 bases, with 16 bases left in between. CDR3 size: 14 residues.

This chain links TRBV4-2 with TRBJ1-1, with 8 bases lining up with TRBD1. Per germline, CDR1 LGHNA and CDR2 YNFKEQ. This CDR3 is 16 amino acids long. V lost 7 bases and J lost 5; bases outside the gene matches: 15. CDR3 in amino acids: CASMGPWVRGRTEAFF. The CDR3 DNA sequence: TGTGCCAGCATGGGGCCTTGGGTCAGGGGGCGGACTGAAGCTTTCTTT.

The CDR3 DNA is TGTGCCAGTAGTCCCCTACGGCGGGCCCATTACAATGAGCAGTTCTTC. Its translation is CASSPLRRAHYNEQFF. The chain uses TRBV19 and TRBJ2-1, with D maybe TRBD2 (5 bases). V was cut by 5 bases and J by 4 bases, with 18 bases left in between. CDR1 is LNHDA, CDR2 SQIVND, per germline (reference sequence). The CDR3 totals 16 residues.

The rearrangement uses TRBV30 and TRBJ1-2; D perhaps matches TRBD1 (6 bases). V was trimmed by 3 bases and J by 5 bases, leaving 7 bases between them. Germline CDR1 and CDR2: GTSNPN and SVGIG (reference sequence). The CDR3 runs to 11 residues. CDR3 in amino acids: CAWRTGYGYTF. The CDR3 bases are TGTGCCTGGAGGACAGGTTATGGCTACACCTTC. The full variable domain, completed using reference TRBV30 and TRBJ1-2, is SQTIHQWPATLVQPVGSPLSLECTVEGTSNPNLYWYRQAAGRGLQLLFYSVGIGQISSEVPQNLSASRPQDRQFILSSKKLLLSDSGFYLCAWRTGYGYTFGSGTRLTVV.

This clone has just one count. The rearrangement uses TRBV25-1 and TRBJ1-1; the D gene is possibly TRBD1 (5 bases). Per germline, CDR1 MGHDK and CDR2 SYGVNS. The V end lost 6 bases, the J end lost 5 bases, and 19 bases lay between the germline ends. The CDR3 runs 15 residues. CDR3 in amino acids: CASSVKDRGITEAFF. The CDR3 DNA is TGTGCCAGCAGCGTGAAGGACCGGGGGATAACTGAAGCTTTCTTT.